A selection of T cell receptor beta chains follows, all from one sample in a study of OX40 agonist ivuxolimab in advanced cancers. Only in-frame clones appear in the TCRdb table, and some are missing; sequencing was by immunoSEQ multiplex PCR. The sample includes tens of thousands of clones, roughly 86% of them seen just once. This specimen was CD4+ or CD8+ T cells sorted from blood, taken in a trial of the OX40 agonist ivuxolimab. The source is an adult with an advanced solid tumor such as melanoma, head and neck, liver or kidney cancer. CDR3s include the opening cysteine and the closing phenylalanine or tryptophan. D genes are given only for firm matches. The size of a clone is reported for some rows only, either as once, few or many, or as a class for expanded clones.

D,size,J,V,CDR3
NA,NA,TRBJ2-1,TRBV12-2,CANPQGSDNEQFF
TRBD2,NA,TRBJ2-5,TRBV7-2,CASSPGVGASGKETQYF
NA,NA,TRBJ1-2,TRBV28,CASSLVQTNYGYTF
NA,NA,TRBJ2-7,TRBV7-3,CASSPGPLYEQYF
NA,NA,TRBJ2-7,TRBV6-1,CASSETLINEQYF
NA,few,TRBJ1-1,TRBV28,CASSLPGRKAFF
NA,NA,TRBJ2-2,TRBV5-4,CASSLVDLTGELFF
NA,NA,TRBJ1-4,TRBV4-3,CASSQDDSGNEKLFF
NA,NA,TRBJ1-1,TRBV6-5,CASSRNRNTEAFF
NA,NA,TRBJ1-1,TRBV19,CASSVRRPGMNTEAFF
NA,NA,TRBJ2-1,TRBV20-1,CSVNRGGEQFF
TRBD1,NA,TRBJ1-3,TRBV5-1,CASSSGQAGSGNTIYF
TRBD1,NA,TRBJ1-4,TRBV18,CASSPLGQRAEKLFF
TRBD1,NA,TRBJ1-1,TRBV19,CASSPRQGTGTEAFF
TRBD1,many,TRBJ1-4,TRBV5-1,CASSIDRGGEKLFF
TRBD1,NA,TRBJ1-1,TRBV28,CASSFSTPDREEAEAFF
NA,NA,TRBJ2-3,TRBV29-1,CSVAGARGTDTQYF
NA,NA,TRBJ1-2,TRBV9,CASSVEPAGGYTF
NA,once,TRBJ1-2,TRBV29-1,CSVEAQGSDGYTF
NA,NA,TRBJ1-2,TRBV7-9,CASSLGTTNYGYTF
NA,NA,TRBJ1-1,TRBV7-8,CASSPRTLNTEAFF
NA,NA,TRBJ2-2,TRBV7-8,CASSYETANTGELFF
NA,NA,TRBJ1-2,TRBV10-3,CAISEGPANYGYTF
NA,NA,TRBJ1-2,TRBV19,CASHPGVNYGYTF
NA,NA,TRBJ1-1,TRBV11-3,CASSLGVGGFTEAFF
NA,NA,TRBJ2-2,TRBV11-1,CASSLTPAGELFF
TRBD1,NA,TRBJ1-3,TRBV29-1,CSVQTGGAGTIYF
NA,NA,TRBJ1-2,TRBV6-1,CASSEDRNYGYTF
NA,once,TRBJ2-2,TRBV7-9,CASRPLHPRLFF
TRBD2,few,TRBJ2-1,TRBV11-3,CASSLAGGGTYNEQFF
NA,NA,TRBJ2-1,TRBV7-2,CASSLGQGPHNEQFF
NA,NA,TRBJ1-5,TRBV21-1,CASSLTGRRSNQPQHF
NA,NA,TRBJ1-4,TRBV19,CASRQQGATNEKLFF
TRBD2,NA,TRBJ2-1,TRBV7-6,CASSLATREAVFYNEQFF
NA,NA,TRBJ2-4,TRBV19,CASSTGDQGDIQYF
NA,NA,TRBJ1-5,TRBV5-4,CASSLDNQPQHF
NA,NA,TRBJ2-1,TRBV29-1,CSATTSSEQFF
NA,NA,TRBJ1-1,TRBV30,CAWTPPGALRAAFF
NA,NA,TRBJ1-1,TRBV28,CASHLSGEPATEAFF
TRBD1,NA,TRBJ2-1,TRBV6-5,CASRRQGEYNEQFF
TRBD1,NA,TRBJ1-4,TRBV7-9,CASSSRDRGEKLFF
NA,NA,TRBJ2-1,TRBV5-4,CASTIPGGYNEQFF
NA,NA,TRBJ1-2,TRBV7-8,CASSLGSDGYTF
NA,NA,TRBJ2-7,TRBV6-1,CASSESQQVGEQYF
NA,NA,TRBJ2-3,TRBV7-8,CASSFDGQISTDTQYF
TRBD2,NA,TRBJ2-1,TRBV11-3,CASSFRTSGIYNEQFF
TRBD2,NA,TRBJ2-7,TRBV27,CASSFAGGRTNEQYF
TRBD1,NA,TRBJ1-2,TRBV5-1,CASVPGQGGGYTF
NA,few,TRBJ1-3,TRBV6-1,CASKSFPGNTIYF
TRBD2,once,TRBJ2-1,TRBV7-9,CASSPGLAGLDEQFF
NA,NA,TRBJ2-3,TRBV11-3,CASSLDSNPFVTGTQYF
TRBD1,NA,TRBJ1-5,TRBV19,CASSVDRGQGQPQHF
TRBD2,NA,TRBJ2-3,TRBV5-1,CASSSGLAGGGTDTQYF